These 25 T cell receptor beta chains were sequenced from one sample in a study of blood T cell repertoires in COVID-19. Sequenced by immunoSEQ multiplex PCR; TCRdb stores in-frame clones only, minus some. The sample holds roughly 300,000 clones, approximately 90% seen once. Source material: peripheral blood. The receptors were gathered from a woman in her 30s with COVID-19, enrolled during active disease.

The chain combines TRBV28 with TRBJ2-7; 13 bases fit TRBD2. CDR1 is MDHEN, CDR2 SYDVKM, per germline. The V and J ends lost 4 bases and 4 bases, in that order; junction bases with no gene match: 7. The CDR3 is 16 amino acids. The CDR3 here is CASSSPGTSGTYEQYF. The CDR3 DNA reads TGTGCCAGCAGTTCACCCGGGACTAGCGGGACTTACGAGCAGTACTTC.

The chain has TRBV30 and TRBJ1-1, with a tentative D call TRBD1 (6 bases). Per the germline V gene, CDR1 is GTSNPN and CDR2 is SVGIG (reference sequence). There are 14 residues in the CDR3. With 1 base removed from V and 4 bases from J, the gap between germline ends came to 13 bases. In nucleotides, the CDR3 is TGTGCCTGGAGTGGGAACAGGGAATTCACTGAAGCTTTCTTT. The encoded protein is CAWSGNREFTEAFF.

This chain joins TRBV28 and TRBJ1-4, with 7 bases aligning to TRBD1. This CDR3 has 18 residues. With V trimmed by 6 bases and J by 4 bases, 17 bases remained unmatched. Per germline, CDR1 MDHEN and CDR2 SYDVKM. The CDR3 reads CASSPPGGRGDFNEKLFF. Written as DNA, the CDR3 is TGTGCCAGCAGCCCCCCAGGGGGGCGCGGAGATTTTAATGAAAAACTGTTTTTT.

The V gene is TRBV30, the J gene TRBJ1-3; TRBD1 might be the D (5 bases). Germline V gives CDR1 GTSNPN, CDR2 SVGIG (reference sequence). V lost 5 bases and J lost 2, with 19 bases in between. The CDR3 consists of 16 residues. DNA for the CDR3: TGTGCCTGGGGTATCGGGACTACTGGAGCTGGAAACACCATATATTTT. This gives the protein CAWGIGTTGAGNTIYF.

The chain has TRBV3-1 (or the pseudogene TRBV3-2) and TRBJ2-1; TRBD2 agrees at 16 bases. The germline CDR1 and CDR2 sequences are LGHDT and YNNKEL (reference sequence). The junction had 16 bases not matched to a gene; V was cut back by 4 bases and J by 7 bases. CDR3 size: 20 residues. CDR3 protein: CASSRQRLGLAGGLNNEQFF. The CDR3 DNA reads TGTGCCAGCAGCCGCCAACGATTGGGACTAGCGGGAGGGCTTAATAATGAGCAGTTCTTC.

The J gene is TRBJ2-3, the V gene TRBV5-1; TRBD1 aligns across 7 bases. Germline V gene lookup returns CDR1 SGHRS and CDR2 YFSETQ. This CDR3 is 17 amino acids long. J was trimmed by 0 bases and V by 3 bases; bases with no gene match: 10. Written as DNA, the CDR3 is TGCGCCAGCAGCTCTGGGGGACAGATTTCTAGCACAGATACGCAGTATTTT. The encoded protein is CASSSGGQISSTDTQYF.

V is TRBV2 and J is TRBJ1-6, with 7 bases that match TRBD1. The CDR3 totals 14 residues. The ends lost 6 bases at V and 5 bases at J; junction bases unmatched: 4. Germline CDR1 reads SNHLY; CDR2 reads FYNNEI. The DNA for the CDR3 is TGTGCCAGCAGATCGGGACAGAATAATTCACCCCTCCACTTT. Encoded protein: CASRSGQNNSPLHF.

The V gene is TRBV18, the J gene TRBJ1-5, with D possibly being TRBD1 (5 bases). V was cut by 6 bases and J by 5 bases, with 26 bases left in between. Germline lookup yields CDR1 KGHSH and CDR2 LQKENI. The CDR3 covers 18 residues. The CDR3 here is CASSSSGPRAVEYQPQHF. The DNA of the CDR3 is TGTGCCAGCTCTTCCTCGGGCCCCAGGGCCGTCGAATATCAGCCCCAGCATTTT. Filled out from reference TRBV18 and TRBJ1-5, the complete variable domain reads NAGVMQNPRHLVRRRGQEARLRCSPMKGHSHVYWYRQLPEEGLKFMVYLQKENIIDESGMPKERFSAEFPKEGPSILRIQQVVRGDSAAYFCASSSSGPRAVEYQPQHFGDGTRLSIL.

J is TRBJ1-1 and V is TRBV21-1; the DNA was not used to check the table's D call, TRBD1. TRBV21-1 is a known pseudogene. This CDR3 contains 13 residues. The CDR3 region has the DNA TGTGCCAGCATCCCTAGGGGTAACACTGAAGCTTTCTTT. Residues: CASIPRGNTEAFF.

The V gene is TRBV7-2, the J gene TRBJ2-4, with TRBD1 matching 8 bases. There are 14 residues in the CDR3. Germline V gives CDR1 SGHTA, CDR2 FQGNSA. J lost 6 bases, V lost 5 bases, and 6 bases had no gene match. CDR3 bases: TGTGCCAGCAGCCCAGGGGGCCCGTTAAACATTCAGTACTTC. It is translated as CASSPGGPLNIQYF. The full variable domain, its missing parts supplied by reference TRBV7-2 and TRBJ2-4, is GAGVSQSPSNKVTEKGKDVELRCDPISGHTALYWYRQSLGQGLEFLIYFQGNSAPDKSGLPSDRFSAERTGGSVSTLTIQRTQQEDSAVYLCASSPGGPLNIQYFGAGTRLSVL.

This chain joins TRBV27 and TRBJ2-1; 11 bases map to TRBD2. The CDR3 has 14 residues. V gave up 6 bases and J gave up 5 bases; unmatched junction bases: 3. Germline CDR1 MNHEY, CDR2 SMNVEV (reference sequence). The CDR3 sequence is CASRGTSGHNEQFF. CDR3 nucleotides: TGTGCCAGCAGGGGGACTAGCGGACACAATGAGCAGTTCTTC.

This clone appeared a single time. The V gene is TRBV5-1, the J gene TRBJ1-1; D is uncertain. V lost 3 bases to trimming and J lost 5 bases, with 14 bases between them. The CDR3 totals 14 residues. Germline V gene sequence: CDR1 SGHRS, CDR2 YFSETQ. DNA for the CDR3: TGCGCCAGCAGCTCGCAGGTAGGCGAGACTGAAGCTTTCTTT. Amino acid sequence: CASSSQVGETEAFF.

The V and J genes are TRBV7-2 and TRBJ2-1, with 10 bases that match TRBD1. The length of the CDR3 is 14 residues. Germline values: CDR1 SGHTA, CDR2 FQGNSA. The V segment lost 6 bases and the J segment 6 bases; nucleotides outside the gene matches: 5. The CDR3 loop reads CASSRQGAANEQFF. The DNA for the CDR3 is TGTGCCAGCAGTCGACAGGGGGCGGCCAATGAGCAGTTCTTC.

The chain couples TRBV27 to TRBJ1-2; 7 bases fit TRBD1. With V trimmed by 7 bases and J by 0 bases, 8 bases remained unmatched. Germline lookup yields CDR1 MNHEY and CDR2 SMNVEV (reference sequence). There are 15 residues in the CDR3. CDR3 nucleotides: TGTGCCAGCACCCCTTACAGGGGTTCTAACTATGGCTACACCTTC. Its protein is CASTPYRGSNYGYTF.

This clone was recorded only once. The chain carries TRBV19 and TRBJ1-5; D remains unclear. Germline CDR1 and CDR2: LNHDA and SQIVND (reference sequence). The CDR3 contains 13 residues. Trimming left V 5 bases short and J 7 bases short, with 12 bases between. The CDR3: CASSGQSNQPQHF. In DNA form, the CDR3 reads TGTGCCAGTAGTGGGCAGTCCAACCAGCCCCAGCATTTT.

CDR3 in amino acids: CASSSRQGGSNYGYTF. In nucleotides, the CDR3 is TGTGCCAGCAGTTCTCGACAGGGCGGTTCTAACTATGGCTACACCTTC. The rearrangement uses TRBV27 and TRBJ1-2; TRBD1 agrees at 7 bases. This CDR3 has 16 amino acids. V lost 4 bases, J lost 0 bases, and 8 bases stayed unmatched. Germline V gene sequence: CDR1 MNHEY, CDR2 SMNVEV (reference sequence).

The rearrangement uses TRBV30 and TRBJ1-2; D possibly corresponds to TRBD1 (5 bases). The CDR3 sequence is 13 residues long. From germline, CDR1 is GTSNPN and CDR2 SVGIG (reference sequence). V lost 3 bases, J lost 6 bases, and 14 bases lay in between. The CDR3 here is CAWRVRAWDGYTF. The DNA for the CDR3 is TGTGCCTGGAGGGTCAGGGCCTGGGATGGCTACACCTTC.

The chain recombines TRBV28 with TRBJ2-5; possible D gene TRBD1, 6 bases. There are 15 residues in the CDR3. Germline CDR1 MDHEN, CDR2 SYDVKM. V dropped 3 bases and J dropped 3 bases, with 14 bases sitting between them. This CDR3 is CASSFPQGVEETQYF. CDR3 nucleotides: TGTGCCAGCAGTTTCCCACAGGGCGTTGAAGAGACCCAGTACTTC.

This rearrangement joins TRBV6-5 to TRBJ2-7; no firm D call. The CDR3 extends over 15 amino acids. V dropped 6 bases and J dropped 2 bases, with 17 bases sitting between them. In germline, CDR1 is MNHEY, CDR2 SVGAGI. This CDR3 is CASSDTERKTYEQYF. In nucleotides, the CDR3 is TGTGCCAGCAGCGATACAGAGAGAAAAACCTACGAGCAGTACTTC.

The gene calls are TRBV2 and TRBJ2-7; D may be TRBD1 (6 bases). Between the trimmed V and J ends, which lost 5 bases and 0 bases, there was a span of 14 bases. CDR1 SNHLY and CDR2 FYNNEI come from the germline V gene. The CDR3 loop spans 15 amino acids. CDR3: CASSPRGRSSYEQYF. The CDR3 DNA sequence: TGTGCCAGCAGTCCCAGGGGCAGGAGCTCCTACGAGCAGTACTTC.

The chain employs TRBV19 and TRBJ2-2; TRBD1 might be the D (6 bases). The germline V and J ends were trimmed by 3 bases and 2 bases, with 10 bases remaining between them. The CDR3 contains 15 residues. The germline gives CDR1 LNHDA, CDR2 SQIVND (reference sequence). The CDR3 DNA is TGTGCCAGTAGTATTCTGGACAGCAACACCGGGGAGCTGTTTTTT. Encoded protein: CASSILDSNTGELFF.

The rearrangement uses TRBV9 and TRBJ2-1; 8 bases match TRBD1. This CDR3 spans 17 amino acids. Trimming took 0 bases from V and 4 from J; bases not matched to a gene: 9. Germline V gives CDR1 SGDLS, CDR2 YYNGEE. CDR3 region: CASSVGFTGQEYNEQFF. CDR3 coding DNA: TGTGCCAGCAGCGTAGGTTTTACGGGACAGGAGTACAATGAGCAGTTCTTC.

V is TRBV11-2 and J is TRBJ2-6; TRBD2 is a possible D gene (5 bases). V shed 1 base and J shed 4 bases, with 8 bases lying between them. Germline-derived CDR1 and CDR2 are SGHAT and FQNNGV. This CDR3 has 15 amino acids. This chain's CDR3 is CASSLGRVGANVLTF. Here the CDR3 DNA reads TGTGCCAGCAGCTTAGGGCGGGTCGGGGCCAACGTCCTGACTTTC.

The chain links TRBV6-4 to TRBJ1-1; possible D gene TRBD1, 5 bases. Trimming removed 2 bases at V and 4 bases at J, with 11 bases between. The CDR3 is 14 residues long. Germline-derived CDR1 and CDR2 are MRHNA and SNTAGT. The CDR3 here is CASSDPGTFTEAFF. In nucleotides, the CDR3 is TGTGCCAGCAGTGACCCGGGGACTTTCACTGAAGCTTTCTTT.

DNA for the CDR3: TGTGCCAGCAGGCCCCAAGACAAGAACACTGAAGCTTTCTTT. Translation: CASRPQDKNTEAFF. The genes are TRBV2 and TRBJ1-1; D not resolved. The CDR3 extends over 14 amino acids. Germline V CDR1 and CDR2: SNHLY, FYNNEI. Between the trimmed V and J ends, which lost 6 bases and 1 base, there was a span of 12 bases.